This entry lists 31 T cell receptor beta chains sequenced from one sample in a study of CD8+CD57+ T cells in acquired aplastic anemia. TCR beta VDJ and CDR3 were profiled, and genomic DNA was the template. MiXCR, applied by TCRdb to the reads, yields one record per CDR3 protein. The top ten clones hold approximately 3.9% of a sample with 350,000 to 450,000 distinct CDR3 sequences, roughly 64% of them seen once. Sequencing was done on a sample of sorted CD4+, CD8+, or CD8+CD57+ T cells (not recorded which) from PBMCs. The receptors come from a human donor in good health, serving as a control.

At least ten counts were recorded for this clonotype. This CDR3 reads CSAPGNGGGQYF. DNA for the CDR3: TGCAGCGCCCCCGGGAATGGCGGGGGGCAGTACTTC. The rearrangement links TRBV29-1 to TRBJ2-7, with 7 nucleotides matching TRBD2. From germline, CDR1 is SQVTM and CDR2 ANQGSEA. This CDR3 is 12 amino acids long. J gave up 9 bases and V 7 bases, and 12 bases lay outside the gene matches.

The sample holds many counts of this clonotype. The chain employs TRBV29-1 and TRBJ2-1; TRBD1 matches 7 bases. Germline V gene sequence: CDR1 SQVTM, CDR2 ANQGSEA. Unmatched junction bases numbered 0, after V lost 4 bases and J lost 3 bases. The CDR3 length is 12 residues. Written as DNA, the CDR3 is TGCAGCGTTGGACAGGGCTACAATGAGCAGTTCTTC. This encodes CSVGQGYNEQFF.

This clonotype was seen just once. The CDR3 region has the DNA TGTGCCAGCAGCTTAGGGAGGCCTGGATACACCTTC. It encodes CASSLGRPGYTF. The chain employs TRBV2 and TRBJ1-2; D is ambiguous. The CDR3 has 12 amino acids. Per germline, CDR1 SNHLY and CDR2 FYNNEI. Trimming removed 6 bases from V and 11 bases from J, with 16 bases in between. Based on the CDR3 plus reference TRBV2 and TRBJ1-2, the full variable domain is EPEVTQTPSHQVTQMGQEVILRCVPISNHLYFYWYRQILGQKVEFLVSFYNNEISEKSEIFDDQFSVERPDGSNFTLKIRSTKLEDSAMYFCASSLGRPGYTFGSGTRLTVV.

This chain uses TRBV5-1 with TRBJ2-7; 11 bases are a match to TRBD2. V shed 3 bases, J shed 6 bases, and the junction held 5 bases outside the gene matches. The CDR3 spans 14 residues. Germline V gene sequence: CDR1 SGHRS, CDR2 YFSETQ. CDR3 amino acids: CASSWGTSGCEQYF. The CDR3 nucleotides read TGCGCCAGCAGCTGGGGGACTAGCGGCTGCGAGCAGTACTTC.

V gene TRBV6-1 combines with J gene TRBJ1-1, with 7 bases matching TRBD1. Trimming took 6 bases from V and 8 from J; bases not matched to a gene: 15. The CDR3 length is 15 residues. The germline gives CDR1 MNHNS, CDR2 SASEGT. In DNA form, the CDR3 reads TGTGCCAGCAGAAAAGAACAGGGGCCTTATCGAGAAGCTTTCTTT. This sequence encodes CASRKEQGPYREAFF.

This clonotype was recorded at least ten times. The chain recombines TRBV20-1 with TRBJ2-5; the match to TRBD2 covers 11 bases. This CDR3 is 19 amino acids long. The ends lost 4 bases at V and 5 bases at J; junction bases unmatched: 21. Per the germline V gene, CDR1 is DFQATT and CDR2 is SNEGSKA (reference sequence). This CDR3 is CSATPYNALAGGFGETQYF. The CDR3 region has the DNA TGCAGTGCTACCCCTTATAATGCCCTAGCGGGGGGATTCGGGGAGACCCAGTACTTC.

This rearrangement joins TRBV4-3 to TRBJ2-7, with 9 bases identical to TRBD2. From germline, CDR1 is LGHNA and CDR2 YSLEER. CDR3 length equals 16 residues. V was clipped by 4 bases and J by 0 bases; unmatched bases: 7. CDR3 loop: CASSPRASGASYEQYF. CDR3 DNA sequence: TGCGCCAGCAGCCCAAGGGCTAGCGGGGCCTCCTACGAGCAGTACTTC.

As to this clonotype: In this CDR3 the conserved last residue, phenylalanine or tryptophan, is missing, so a read error is likely. The DNA is omitted, as the CDR3 cannot be located on it reliably, and the CDR3 follows TCRdb's listing. This chain joins TRBV7-8 and TRBJ1-1. The CDR3 is 12 amino acids in total, end residues counted. Germline V gives CDR1 SGHVS, CDR2 FQNEAQ. The CDR3 region is CASSVGREGPSH.

Ten or more counts support this clonotype. The chain links TRBV6-1 to TRBJ1-1; no definite D call. The ends were cut back, 10 bases at V and 1 base at J, with 13 bases in the middle. CDR1 and CDR2 (germline): MNHNS, SASEGT. There are 13 residues in the CDR3. CDR3 coding DNA: TGTGCCACGGACCTAACTGGGAACACTGAAGCTTTCTTT. Translation: CATDLTGNTEAFF.

The rearrangement uses TRBV7-2 and TRBJ1-6, with D possibly TRBD1 on 5 matching bases. CDR1 is SGHTA, CDR2 FQGNSA, per germline. The CDR3 consists of 16 residues. V shed 3 bases and J shed 7 bases, with 16 bases lying between them. This CDR3 is CASSFAPGERNSPLHF. As DNA, the CDR3 is TGTGCCAGCAGCTTTGCGCCGGGGGAAAGAAATTCACCCCTCCACTTT.

This chain connects TRBV12-3 or TRBV12-4 to TRBJ2-2; no firm D call. The CDR3 is 15 residues long. Trimming left V 3 bases short and J 6 bases short, with 14 bases between. The CDR3 nucleotides read TGTGCCAGCAGTTTTGGAGCGAACGAGCCCGGGGAGCTGTTTTTT. It codes for CASSFGANEPGELFF.

About this clonotype itself: The junction departs from germline at one end; a sequencing error may be responsible. V is TRBV24-1 and J is TRBJ2-3, with 7 positions matching TRBD2. Per germline, CDR1 KGHDR and CDR2 SFDVKD. This CDR3 region has 16 residues. The chain's CDR3 is CVTSDFGGGVGDTQYF. CDR3 sequence (DNA): TGTGTCACCAGTGATTTTGGGGGGGGAGTAGGAGATACGCAGTATTTT.

V is TRBV20-1 and J is TRBJ1-2; no reliable D call. The CDR3 is 13 residues long. The V gene's germline CDR1 is DFQATT and CDR2 SNEGSKA (reference sequence). For the CDR3, the DNA is TGCAGCCAAGAGGGCCGGGGTTCGTATGGCTACACCTTC. It encodes CSQEGRGSYGYTF.

The rearrangement links TRBV9 to TRBJ2-1; D is unresolved. V lost 4 bases and J lost 4, with 9 bases in between. This CDR3 is built from 13 residues. Germline-derived CDR1 and CDR2 are SGDLS and YYNGEE. The CDR3 here is CASSLWGYNEQFF. In DNA, the CDR3 is TGTGCCAGCAGCTTATGGGGTTACAATGAGCAGTTCTTC.

A word on this clonotype: Relative to the germline gene, one junction end is altered; a read error may explain this. The chain recombines TRBV7-9 with TRBJ2-1; 8 bases align to TRBD2. In germline, CDR1 is SEHNR, CDR2 FQNEAQ (reference sequence). This CDR3 has 12 residues. The CDR3 is CASSGSASGLLF. Here the CDR3 DNA reads TGTGCCAGCAGCGGGTCGGCTAGCGGGCTCCTCTTC.

This clonotype was picked up one time. Since no conserved phenylalanine or tryptophan closes the CDR3, a read error is the likely cause. The DNA is omitted, as the CDR3 cannot be located on it reliably, and the CDR3 follows TCRdb's listing. This chain links TRBV29-1 with TRBJ1-2; the table's TRBD1 call for D was not verified on the DNA. The germline V gene has CDR1 SQVTM and CDR2 ANQGSEA. The CDR3 length equals 14 residues, ends included. The CDR3 is CSVLPGDHEQYFSL.

V is TRBV20-1 and J is TRBJ2-1, with TRBD2 matching 7 bases. CDR3 length: 15 amino acids. Germline values: CDR1 DFQATT, CDR2 SNEGSKA (reference sequence). V shed 5 bases, J shed 9 bases, and the junction held 16 bases outside the gene matches. The CDR3 nucleotides read TGCAGTGCTTGGCCCGGGGGGAACGCGACCGGTGAGCAGTTCTTC. Encoded protein: CSAWPGGNATGEQFF.

In its sample, this clonotype was seen a few times. The CDR3 nucleotides read TGTGCCACCAGCAGAAACCCGCGGACAGGGAGAGCTTACGAGCAGTACTTC. Its translation is CATSRNPRTGRAYEQYF. V usage is TRBV15 and J usage is TRBJ2-7; the match to TRBD1 covers 8 bases. Germline loops: CDR1 LNHNV, CDR2 YYDKDF (reference sequence). The CDR3 spans 17 residues. V was pared by 2 bases and J by 4 bases, with 13 bases of the junction left unmatched.

The table lists this clonotype with many counts. This sequence joins TRBV14 and TRBJ2-7; D is undetermined. The CDR3 totals 13 residues. With 2 bases removed from V and 6 bases from J, the gap between germline ends came to 11 bases. Germline CDR1 is SGHDN and CDR2 is FVKESK. CDR3 sequence: CASSQSRVGEQYF. CDR3 in DNA: TGTGCCAGCAGCCAAAGCCGGGTTGGCGAGCAGTACTTC.

A single count supports this clonotype. This chain links TRBV7-2 with TRBJ2-7; 12 positions match TRBD1. V was pared by 6 bases and J by 5 bases, with 8 bases of the junction left unmatched. Germline CDR1 reads SGHTA; CDR2 reads FQGNSA. The CDR3 has 15 residues. The CDR3 loop reads CASRYTGTGGNEQYF. CDR3 coding DNA: TGTGCCAGCAGATACACCGGGACAGGGGGCAACGAGCAGTACTTC.

Ten or more counts support this clonotype. V is TRBV9 and J is TRBJ2-3; 11 bases map to TRBD2. V gave up 7 bases and J gave up 6 bases; unmatched junction bases: 4. This CDR3 region has 13 residues. CDR1 and CDR2 from the germline V gene are SGDLS and YYNGEE. The DNA of the CDR3 is TGTGCCAGCGATAGCGGGGGGGGGGATACGCAGTATTTT. Its translation is CASDSGGGDTQYF. Full variable domain (outside the CDR3, taken from reference TRBV9 and TRBJ2-3): DSGVTQTPKHLITATGQRVTLRCSPRSGDLSVYWYQQSLDQGLQFLIQYYNGEERAKGNILERFSAQQFPDLHSELNLSSLELGDSALYFCASDSGGGDTQYFGPGTRLTVL.

This clonotype was found once. The junction differs from germline at one of its ends, possibly a read error. The chain has TRBV7-2 and TRBJ1-3; D may be TRBD1 (5 bases). The CDR3 length is 16 residues. Germline CDR1 SGHTA, CDR2 FQGNSA. CDR3 protein: CASSIKWGANGNNIYF. Written as DNA, the CDR3 is TGTGCCAGCAGTATTAAGTGGGGCGCGAATGGAAACAACATATATTTT.

The chain recombines TRBV9 with TRBJ2-7; 7 nucleotides agree with TRBD1. The V gene end was trimmed by 5 bases and the J gene end by 5 bases; junction bases not matched to a gene: 10. There are 14 residues in the CDR3. Germline V gene data show CDR1 as SGDLS and CDR2 as YYNGEE. The CDR3: CASSLSTGVNEQYF. In nucleotides, the CDR3 is TGTGCCAGCAGTCTTTCTACAGGGGTCAACGAGCAGTACTTC.

The chain carries TRBV4-3 and TRBJ1-2, with TRBD1 identical over 7 bases. The germline V gene has CDR1 LGHNA and CDR2 YSLEER. V lost 1 base, J lost 3 bases, and 2 bases stayed unmatched. This CDR3 region has 14 residues. The CDR3 region has the DNA TGCGCCAGCAGCCAAGGACAGGGCCACTATGGCTACACCTTC. Its translation: CASSQGQGHYGYTF.

This clonotype was recorded many times. J is TRBJ1-3 and V is TRBV3-1, with a tentative D call TRBD1 (6 bases). Germline V gives CDR1 LGHDT, CDR2 YNNKEL (reference sequence). Between the trimmed V and J ends, which lost 1 base and 4 bases, there was a span of 8 bases. The CDR3 contains 14 residues. Written as DNA, the CDR3 is TGTGCCAGCAGCCAAGGGACAGCGGGAAACACCATATATTTT. Protein: CASSQGTAGNTIYF. The full variable domain, rest sourced from reference TRBV3-1 and TRBJ1-3, is DTAVSQTPKYLVTQMGNDKSIKCEQNLGHDTMYWYKQDSKKFLKIMFSYNNKELIINETVPNRFSPKSPDKAHLNLHINSLELGDSAVYFCASSQGTAGNTIYFGEGSWLTVV.

On this clonotype itself: Because it lacks the conserved phenylalanine or tryptophan at the end, this CDR3 is likely a read error. It is unclear where the CDR3 begins or ends on the DNA, so no DNA is shown, and the CDR3 is as TCRdb lists it. This chain connects TRBV7-9 to TRBJ2-6. Germline V gene data show CDR1 as SEHNR and CDR2 as FQNEAQ (reference sequence). Inclusive of both ends, the CDR3 amounts to 12 amino acids. The chain's CDR3 is CASSDGAKALAT.

In regard to this clonotype: A clone one base away is much larger, so this may be a read error. The chain employs TRBV12-3 or TRBV12-4 and TRBJ2-1; 10 bases map to TRBD2. The CDR3 is made up of 16 amino acids. V was clipped by 6 bases and J by 7 bases; unmatched bases: 12. The CDR3, as DNA: TGTGCCAGCAGCCTCCCCAGACTAGCGGGTCGGAATGAGCAGTTCTTC. Its protein product is CASSLPRLAGRNEQFF.

The V and J genes are TRBV10-3 and TRBJ2-1; 14 bases line up with TRBD2. TRBJ2-5 explains the end of the DNA better; the J call may be wrong. This CDR3 has 16 residues. Germline V gene data show CDR1 as ENHRY and CDR2 as SYGVKD. The CDR3 sequence: CAIGRLGLAGEETQYF. In nucleotides, the CDR3 is TGTGCCATCGGCCGATTGGGACTAGCGGGGGAGGAGACCCAGTACTTC.

There are a few counts of this clonotype. This sequence may be a read error, since a much larger clone differs from it by one base. The chain employs TRBV6-1 and TRBJ1-2; D not certain. This CDR3 spans 14 amino acids. Germline V gene sequence: CDR1 MNHNS, CDR2 SASEGT. The ends were cut back, 5 bases at V and 1 base at J, with 11 bases in the middle. CDR3 nucleotide sequence: TGTGCCAGCAGTCGATTAGACCGTAACTATGGCTACACCTTC. Translation: CASSRLDRNYGYTF.

The chain links TRBV5-4 to TRBJ2-5, with D possibly matching TRBD2 (6 bases). The CDR3 is made up of 14 amino acids. V shed 4 bases and J shed 1 base, with 11 bases lying between them. Germline V gene lookup returns CDR1 SGHNT and CDR2 YYREEE (reference sequence). The CDR3 region has the DNA TGTGCCAGCAGCACCGGACTAAGCCAAGAGACCCAGTACTTC. Amino acids: CASSTGLSQETQYF.

A note on this clonotype: Relative to the germline gene, one junction end is altered; a read error may explain this. V gene TRBV15 combines with J gene TRBJ1-2; no reliable D call. The CDR3 totals 13 residues. Germline lookup yields CDR1 LNHNV and CDR2 YYDKDF (reference sequence). CDR3 sequence: CASSAGENSDYTF. The CDR3 DNA reads as TGTGCCAGCAGCGCCGGAGAAAACTCTGACTACACCTTC.